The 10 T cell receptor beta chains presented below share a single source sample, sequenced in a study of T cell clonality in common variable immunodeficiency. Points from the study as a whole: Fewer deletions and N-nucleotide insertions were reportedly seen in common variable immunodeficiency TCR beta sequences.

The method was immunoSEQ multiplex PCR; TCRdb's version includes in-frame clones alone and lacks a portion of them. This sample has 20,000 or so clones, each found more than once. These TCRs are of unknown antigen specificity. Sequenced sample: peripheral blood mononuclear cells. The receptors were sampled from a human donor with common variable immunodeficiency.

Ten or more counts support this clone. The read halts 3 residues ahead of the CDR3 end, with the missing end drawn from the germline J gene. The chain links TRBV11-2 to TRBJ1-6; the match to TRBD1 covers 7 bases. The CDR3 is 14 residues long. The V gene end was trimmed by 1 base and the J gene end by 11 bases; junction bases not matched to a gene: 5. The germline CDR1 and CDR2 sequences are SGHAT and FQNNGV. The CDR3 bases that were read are TGTGCCAGCAGCTTAGGCCAGGGGGGCCCACCC. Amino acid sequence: CASSLGQGGPP. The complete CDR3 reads CASSLGQGGPPLHF. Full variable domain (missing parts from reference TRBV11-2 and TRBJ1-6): EAGVAQSPRYKIIEKRQSVAFWCNPISGHATLYWYQQILGQGPKLLIQFQNNGVVDDSQLPKDRFSAERLKGVDSTLKIQPAKLEDSAVYLCASSLGQGGPPLHFGNGTRLTVT.

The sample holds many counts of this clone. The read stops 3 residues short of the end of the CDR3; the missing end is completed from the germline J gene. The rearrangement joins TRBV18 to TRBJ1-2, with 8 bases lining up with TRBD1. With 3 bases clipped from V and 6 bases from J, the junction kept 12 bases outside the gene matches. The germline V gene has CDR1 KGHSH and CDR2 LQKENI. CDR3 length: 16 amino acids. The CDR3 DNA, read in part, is TGTGCCAGCTCACCTGCGTTGGGGACAGGCGTGGATGGC. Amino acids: CASSPALGTGVDG. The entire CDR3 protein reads CASSPALGTGVDGYTF.

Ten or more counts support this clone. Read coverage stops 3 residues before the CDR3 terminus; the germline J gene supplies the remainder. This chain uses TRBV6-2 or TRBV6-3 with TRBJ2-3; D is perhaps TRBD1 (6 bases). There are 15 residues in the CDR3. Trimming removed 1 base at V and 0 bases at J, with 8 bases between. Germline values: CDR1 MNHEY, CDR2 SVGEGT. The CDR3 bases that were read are TGTGCCAGCAGTTACTTGGGGGCAAGCACAGATACG. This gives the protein CASSYLGASTDT. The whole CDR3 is CASSYLGASTDTQYF.

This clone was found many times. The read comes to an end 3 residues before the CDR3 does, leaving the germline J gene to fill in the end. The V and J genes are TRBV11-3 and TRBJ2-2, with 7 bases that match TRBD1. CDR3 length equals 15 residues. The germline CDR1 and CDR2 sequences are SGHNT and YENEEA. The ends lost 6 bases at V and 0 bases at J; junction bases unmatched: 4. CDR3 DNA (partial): TGTGCCAGCAGGCCCGACAGGGCGAACACCGGGGAG. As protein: CASRPDRANTGE. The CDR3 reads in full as CASRPDRANTGELFF. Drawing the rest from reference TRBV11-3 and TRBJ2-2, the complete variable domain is EAGVVQSPRYKIIEKKQPVAFWCNPISGHNTLYWYLQNLGQGPELLIRYENEEAVDDSQLPKDRFSAERLKGVDSTLKIQPAELGDSAVYLCASRPDRANTGELFFGEGSRLTVL.

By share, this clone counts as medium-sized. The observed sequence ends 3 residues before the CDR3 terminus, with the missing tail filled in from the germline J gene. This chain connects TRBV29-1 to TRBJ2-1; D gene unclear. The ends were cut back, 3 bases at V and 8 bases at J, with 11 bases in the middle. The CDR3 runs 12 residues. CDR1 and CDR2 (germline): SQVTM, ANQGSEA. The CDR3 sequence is CSVDISIHEQFF. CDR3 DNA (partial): TGCAGCGTTGATATTAGCATCCATGAG.

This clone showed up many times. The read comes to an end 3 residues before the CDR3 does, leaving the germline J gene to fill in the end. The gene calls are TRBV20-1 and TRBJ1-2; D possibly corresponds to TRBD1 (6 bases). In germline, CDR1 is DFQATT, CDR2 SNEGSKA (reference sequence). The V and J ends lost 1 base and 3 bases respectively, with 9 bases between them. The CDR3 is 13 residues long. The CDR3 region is CSARVQGDYGYTF. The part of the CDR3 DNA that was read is TGCAGTGCTAGAGTACAGGGCGACTATGGC.

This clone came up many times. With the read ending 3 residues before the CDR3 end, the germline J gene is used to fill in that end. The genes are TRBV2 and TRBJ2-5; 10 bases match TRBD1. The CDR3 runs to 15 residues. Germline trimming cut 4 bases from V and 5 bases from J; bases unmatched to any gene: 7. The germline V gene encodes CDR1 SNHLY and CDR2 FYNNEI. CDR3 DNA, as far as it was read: TGTGCCAGCAGTGCGGACAGGGGGATTACGGAGACC. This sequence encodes CASSADRGITET. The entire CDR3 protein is CASSADRGITETQYF.

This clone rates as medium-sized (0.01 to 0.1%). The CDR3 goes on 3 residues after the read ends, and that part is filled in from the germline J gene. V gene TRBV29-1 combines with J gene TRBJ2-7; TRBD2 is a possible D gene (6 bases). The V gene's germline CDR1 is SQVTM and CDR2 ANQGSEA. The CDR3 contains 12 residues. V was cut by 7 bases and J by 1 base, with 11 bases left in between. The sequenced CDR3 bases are TGCAGCGCCCGGGGGAGTTCCTACGAG. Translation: CSARGSSYE. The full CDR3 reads CSARGSSYEQYF.

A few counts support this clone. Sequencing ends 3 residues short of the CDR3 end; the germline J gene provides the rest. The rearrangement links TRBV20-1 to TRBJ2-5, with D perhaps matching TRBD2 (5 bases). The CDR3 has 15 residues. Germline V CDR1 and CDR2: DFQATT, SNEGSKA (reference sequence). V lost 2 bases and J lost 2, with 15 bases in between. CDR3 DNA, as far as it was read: TGCAGTGCTAGACAGGCAGGACTTCAGCAAGAGACC. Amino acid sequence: CSARQAGLQQET. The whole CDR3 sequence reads CSARQAGLQQETQYF.

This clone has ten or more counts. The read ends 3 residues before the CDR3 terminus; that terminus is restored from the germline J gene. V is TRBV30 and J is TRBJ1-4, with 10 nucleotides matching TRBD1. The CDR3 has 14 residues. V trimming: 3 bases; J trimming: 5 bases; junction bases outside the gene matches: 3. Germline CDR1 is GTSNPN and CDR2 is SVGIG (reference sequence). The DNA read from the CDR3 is TGTGCCTGGAGGAAGGGACAGGGGAATGAAAAA. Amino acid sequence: CAWRKGQGNEK. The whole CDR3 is CAWRKGQGNEKLFF.